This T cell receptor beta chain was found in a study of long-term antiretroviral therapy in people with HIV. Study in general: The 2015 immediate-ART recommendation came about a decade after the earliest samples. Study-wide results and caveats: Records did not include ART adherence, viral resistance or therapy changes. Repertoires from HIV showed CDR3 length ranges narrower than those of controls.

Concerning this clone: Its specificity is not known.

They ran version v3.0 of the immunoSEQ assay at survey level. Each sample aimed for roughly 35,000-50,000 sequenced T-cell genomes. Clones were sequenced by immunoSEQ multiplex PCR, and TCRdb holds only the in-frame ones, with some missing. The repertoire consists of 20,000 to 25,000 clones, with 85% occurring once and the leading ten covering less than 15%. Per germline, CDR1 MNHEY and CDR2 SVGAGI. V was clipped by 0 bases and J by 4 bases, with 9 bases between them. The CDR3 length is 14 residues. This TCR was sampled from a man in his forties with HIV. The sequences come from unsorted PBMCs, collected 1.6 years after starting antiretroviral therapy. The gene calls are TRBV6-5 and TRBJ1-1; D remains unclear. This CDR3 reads CASSYSREGTEAFF. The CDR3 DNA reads TGTGCCAGCAGTTACTCCCGGGAGGGCACTGAAGCTTTCTTT.